This TCR beta chain was sequenced in a study of T cells after yellow fever vaccination. Study-wide results and limits: Abundant bulk-derived clonotypes could contaminate FACS-sorted repertoires.

This clonotype has ten or more counts. Antigen: not known. TCRdb re-called the 5' RACE reads with MiXCR, one entry per CDR3 protein. Of under 300,000 distinct CDR3 sequences in the sample, 6% to 7.5% are singletons; the top ten hold more than 0.8%. V lost 7 bases and J lost 1, with 13 bases in between. The V gene's germline CDR1 is MNHNS and CDR2 SASEGT. There are 14 residues in the CDR3. This material consisted of CD4+ T cells sorted from PBMCs, taken 15 days after the yellow fever booster vaccination. The chain uses TRBV6-1 and TRBJ1-1, with a possible D match to TRBD1 (5 bases). The source is a man under 40 who received the YFV17D yellow fever vaccine. CDR3 sequence: CASTKLGGNTEAFF. For the CDR3, the DNA is TGTGCCAGCACCAAATTGGGGGGGAACACTGAAGCTTTCTTT.